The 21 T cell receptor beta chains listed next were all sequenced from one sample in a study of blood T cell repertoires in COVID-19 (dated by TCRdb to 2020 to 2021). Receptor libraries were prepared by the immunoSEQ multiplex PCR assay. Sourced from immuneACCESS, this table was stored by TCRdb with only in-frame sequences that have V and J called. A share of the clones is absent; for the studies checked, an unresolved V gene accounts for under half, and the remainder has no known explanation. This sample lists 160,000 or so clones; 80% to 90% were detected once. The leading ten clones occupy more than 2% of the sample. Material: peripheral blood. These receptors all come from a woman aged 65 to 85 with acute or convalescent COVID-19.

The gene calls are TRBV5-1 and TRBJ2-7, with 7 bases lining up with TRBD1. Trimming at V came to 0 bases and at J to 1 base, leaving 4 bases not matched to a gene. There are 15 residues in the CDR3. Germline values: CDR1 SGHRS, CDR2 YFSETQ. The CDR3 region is CASSLAGTASYEQYF. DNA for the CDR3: TGCGCCAGCAGCTTGGCCGGGACAGCGTCCTACGAGCAGTACTTC.

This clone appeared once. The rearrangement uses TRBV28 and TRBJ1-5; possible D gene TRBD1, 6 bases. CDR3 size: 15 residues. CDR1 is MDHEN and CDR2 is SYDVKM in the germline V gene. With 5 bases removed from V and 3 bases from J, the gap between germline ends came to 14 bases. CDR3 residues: CASSVIRDTNQPQHF. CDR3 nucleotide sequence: TGTGCCAGCAGTGTAATCCGGGACACCAATCAGCCCCAGCATTTT.

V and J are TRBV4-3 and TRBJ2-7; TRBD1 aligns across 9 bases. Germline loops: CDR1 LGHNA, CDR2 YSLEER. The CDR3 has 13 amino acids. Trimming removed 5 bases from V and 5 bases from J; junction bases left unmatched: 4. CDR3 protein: CASSFTGGDEQYF. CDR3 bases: TGCGCCAGCAGCTTTACAGGGGGCGACGAGCAGTACTTC.

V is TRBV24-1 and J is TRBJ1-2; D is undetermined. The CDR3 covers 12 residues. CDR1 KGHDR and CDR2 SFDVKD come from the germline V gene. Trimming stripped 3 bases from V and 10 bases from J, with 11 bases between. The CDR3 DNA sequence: TGTGCCACCAGTGATAAGGGTCGGGACTACACCTTC. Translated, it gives CATSDKGRDYTF.

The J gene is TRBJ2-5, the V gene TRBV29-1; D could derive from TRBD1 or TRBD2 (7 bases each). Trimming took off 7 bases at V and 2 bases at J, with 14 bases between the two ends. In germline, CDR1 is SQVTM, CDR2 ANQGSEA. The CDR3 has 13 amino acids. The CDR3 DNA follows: TGCAGCGGGGGGGGACAGCCACAAGAGACCCAGTACTTC. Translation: CSGGGQPQETQYF.

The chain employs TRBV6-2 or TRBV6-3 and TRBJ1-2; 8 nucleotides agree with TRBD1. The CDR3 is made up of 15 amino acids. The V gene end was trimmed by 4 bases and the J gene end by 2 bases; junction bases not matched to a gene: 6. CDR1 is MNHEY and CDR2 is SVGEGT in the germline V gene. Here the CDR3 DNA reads TGTGCCAGCAGTTTCAACAGGGGGGCCAACTATGGCTACACCTTC. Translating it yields CASSFNRGANYGYTF.

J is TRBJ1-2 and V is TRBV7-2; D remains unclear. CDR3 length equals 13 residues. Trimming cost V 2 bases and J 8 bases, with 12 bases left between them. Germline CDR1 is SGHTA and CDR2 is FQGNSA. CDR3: CASSLYGLRGYTF. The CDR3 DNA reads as TGTGCCAGCAGCTTATATGGACTTCGGGGCTACACCTTC.

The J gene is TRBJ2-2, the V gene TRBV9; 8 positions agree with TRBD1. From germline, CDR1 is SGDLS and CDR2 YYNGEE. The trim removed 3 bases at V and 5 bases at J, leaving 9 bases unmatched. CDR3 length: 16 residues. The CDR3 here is CASSAAGGLGTGELFF. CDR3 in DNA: TGTGCCAGCAGCGCGGCAGGGGGCTTGGGAACCGGGGAGCTGTTTTTT. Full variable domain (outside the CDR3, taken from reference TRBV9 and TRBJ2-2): DSGVTQTPKHLITATGQRVTLRCSPRSGDLSVYWYQQSLDQGLQFLIQYYNGEERAKGNILERFSAQQFPDLHSELNLSSLELGDSALYFCASSAAGGLGTGELFFGEGSRLTVL.

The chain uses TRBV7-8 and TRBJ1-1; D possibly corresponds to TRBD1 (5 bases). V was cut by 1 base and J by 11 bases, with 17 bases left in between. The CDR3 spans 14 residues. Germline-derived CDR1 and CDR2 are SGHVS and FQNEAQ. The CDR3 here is CASSLGEGFSSAFF. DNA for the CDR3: TGTGCCAGCAGCTTAGGGGAGGGGTTCTCGTCGGCTTTCTTT.

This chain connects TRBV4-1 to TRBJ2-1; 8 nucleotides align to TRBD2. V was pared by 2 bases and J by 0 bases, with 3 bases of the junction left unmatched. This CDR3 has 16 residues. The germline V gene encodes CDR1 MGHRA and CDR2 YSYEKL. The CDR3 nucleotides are TGCGCCAGCAGCCAACCGAGCGGGAGCTCCTACAATGAGCAGTTCTTC. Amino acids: CASSQPSGSSYNEQFF.

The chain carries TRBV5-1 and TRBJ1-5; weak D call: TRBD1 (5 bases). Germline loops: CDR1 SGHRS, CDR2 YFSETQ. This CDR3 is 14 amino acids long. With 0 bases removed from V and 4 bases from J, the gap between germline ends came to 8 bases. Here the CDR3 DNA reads TGCGCCAGCAGCTTGGTGGCAGGGAATCAGCCCCAGCATTTT. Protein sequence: CASSLVAGNQPQHF. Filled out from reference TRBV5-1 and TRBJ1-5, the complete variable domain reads KAGVTQTPRYLIKTRGQQVTLSCSPISGHRSVSWYQQTPGQGLQFLFEYFSETQRNKGNFPGRFSGRQFSNSRSEMNVSTLELGDSALYLCASSLVAGNQPQHFGDGTRLSIL.

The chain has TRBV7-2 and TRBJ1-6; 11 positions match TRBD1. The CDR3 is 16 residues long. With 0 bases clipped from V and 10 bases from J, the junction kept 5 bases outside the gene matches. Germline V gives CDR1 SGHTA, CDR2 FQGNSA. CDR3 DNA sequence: TGTGCCAGCAGCTTAGCCGGGACAGGGGGAGGATCACCCCTCCACTTT. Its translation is CASSLAGTGGGSPLHF.

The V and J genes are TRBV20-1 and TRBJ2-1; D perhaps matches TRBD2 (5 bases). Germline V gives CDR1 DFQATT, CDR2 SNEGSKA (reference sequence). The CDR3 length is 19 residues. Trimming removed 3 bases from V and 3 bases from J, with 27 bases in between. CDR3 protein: CSASRSGLATVIGYNEQFF. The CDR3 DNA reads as TGCAGTGCTAGTAGGTCCGGCCTAGCAACCGTTATTGGCTACAATGAGCAGTTCTTC.

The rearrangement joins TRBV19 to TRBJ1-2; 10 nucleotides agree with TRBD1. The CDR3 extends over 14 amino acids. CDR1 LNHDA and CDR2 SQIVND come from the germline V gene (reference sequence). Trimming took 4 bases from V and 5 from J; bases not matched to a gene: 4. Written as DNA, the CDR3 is TGTGCCAGTAGTACGGGACAGGGGATTTATGGCTACACCTTC. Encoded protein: CASSTGQGIYGYTF.

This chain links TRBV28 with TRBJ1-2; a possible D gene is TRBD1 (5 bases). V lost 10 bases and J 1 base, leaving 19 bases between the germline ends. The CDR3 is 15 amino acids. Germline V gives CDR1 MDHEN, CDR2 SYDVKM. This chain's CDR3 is CATRAEGMGNYGYTF. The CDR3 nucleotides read TGTGCCACCCGCGCGGAGGGGATGGGTAACTATGGCTACACCTTC.

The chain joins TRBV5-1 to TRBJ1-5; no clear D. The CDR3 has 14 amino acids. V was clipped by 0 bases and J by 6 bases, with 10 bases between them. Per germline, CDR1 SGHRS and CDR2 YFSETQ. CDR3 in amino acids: CASSLDRRSQPQHF. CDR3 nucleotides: TGCGCCAGCAGCTTGGACCGCCGGAGTCAGCCCCAGCATTTT. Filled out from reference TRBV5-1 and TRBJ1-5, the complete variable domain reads KAGVTQTPRYLIKTRGQQVTLSCSPISGHRSVSWYQQTPGQGLQFLFEYFSETQRNKGNFPGRFSGRQFSNSRSEMNVSTLELGDSALYLCASSLDRRSQPQHFGDGTRLSIL.

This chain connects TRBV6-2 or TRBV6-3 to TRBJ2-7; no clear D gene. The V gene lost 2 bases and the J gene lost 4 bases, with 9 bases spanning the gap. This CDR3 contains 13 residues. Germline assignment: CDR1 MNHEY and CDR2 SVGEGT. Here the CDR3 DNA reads TGTGCCAGCAGTTACAGGAGTAGGTACGAGCAGTACTTC. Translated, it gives CASSYRSRYEQYF.

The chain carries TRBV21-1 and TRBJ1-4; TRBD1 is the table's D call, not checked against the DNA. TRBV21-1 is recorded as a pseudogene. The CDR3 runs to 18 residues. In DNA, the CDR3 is TGTGCCAGCAGCAATCCCCGGGACAGGGAAAAGACTAATGAAAAACTGTTTTTT. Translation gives CASSNPRDREKTNEKLFF.

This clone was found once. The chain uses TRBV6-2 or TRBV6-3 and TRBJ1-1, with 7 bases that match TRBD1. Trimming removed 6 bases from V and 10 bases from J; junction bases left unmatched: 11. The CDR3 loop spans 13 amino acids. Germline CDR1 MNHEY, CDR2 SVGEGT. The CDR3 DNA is TGTGCCAGCAGCACAACAGGGGCCGCTGGAGCTTTCTTT. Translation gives CASSTTGAAGAFF.

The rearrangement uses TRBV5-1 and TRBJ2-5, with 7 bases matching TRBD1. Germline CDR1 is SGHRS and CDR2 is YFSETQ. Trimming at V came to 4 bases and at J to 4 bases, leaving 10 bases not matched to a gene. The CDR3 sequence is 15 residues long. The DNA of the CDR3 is TGCGCCAGCAGCACATGGACAGGCCCAGGAGAGACCCAGTACTTC. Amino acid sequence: CASSTWTGPGETQYF.

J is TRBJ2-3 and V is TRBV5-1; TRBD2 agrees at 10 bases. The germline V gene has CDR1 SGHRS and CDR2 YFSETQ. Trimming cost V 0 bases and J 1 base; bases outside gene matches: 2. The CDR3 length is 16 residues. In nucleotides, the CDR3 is TGCGCCAGCAGCTTGGCCGGGACTAGCGGCACAGATACGCAGTATTTT. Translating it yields CASSLAGTSGTDTQYF. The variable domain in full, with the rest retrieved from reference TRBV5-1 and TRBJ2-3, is KAGVTQTPRYLIKTRGQQVTLSCSPISGHRSVSWYQQTPGQGLQFLFEYFSETQRNKGNFPGRFSGRQFSNSRSEMNVSTLELGDSALYLCASSLAGTSGTDTQYFGPGTRLTVL.